This TCR beta chain was sequenced during a study of radiation and T cells in renal cell carcinoma. Study findings and constraints: From baseline, blood top tumor clonotypes peaked at 2 weeks post-radiation. No pretreatment tumor biopsies were available for baseline clonotypes.

The germline V gene has CDR1 SGDLS and CDR2 YYNGEE. Trimming cost V 0 bases and J 5 bases; bases outside gene matches: 2. The CDR3 is 14 amino acids. Repertoires were generated with immunoSEQ multiplex PCR, while TCRdb's copy carries only in-frame clones and drops some. The sample includes some 120,000 clones, approximately 75% of them seen just once. Sample time point: blood 2 weeks post-SBRT. Treatment specified: 15 Gy SBRT to primary tumor, nephrectomy 4 weeks later. A word on this clone: Its specificity is not known.

The chain recombines TRBV9 with TRBJ2-5; 9 bases are a match to TRBD1. The sample consisted of blood, taken from a patient whose treatment included radiotherapy and nephrectomy. This clonotype originated in a woman aged 60-75 years with renal cell carcinoma. In nucleotides, the CDR3 is TGTGCCAGCAGCGTAGTTGGACAGGGGGAGACCCAGTACTTC. Protein sequence: CASSVVGQGETQYF.